Given below is one TCR beta chain in context. This clonotype was observed a single time. Its binding antigen is unknown. Base qualities are not recorded, but no much larger clone differs from it by a single base. One read yields weak evidence. V lost 5 bases and J lost 6 bases, and the count of bases not matched to a germline gene is 24. The CDR3, from cysteine to phenylalanine, totals 20 residues. Solely the CDR3 DNA is kept, with 60 bases framed from the first base. In the germline V gene, CDR1 corresponds to SGHTA and CDR2 to FQGTGA. This record belongs to a study of vaccination and CD4 T cells after COVID-19 (dated by TCRdb to between 2021 and 2023). For context, the study as a whole: SARS-CoV-2 positivity had been established in the convalescent patients by nasal swab PCR, and mild disease was recorded in several of these patients and severe disease in one. In the convalescent cohort there were six males and four females, among whom were two Hispanic individuals, seven Caucasians, two Asians and one multiracial person. Participants got two doses of the Pfizer-BioNTech BNT162b2 vaccine (n=8) or two doses of the Moderna mRNA-1273 vaccine (n=2). Post-COVID blood samples from convalescent patients were collected a median of roughly 100 days after diagnosis, with a range of roughly 35 to 180 days. The time from the second vaccine dose to post-vaccine blood sampling had a median of roughly 70 days and ranged from about 12 to 241 days. In more than eight COVID-19 convalescent patients and 4 infection-naive healthy vaccine recipients, researchers compared the spike-specific CD4+ TCR repertoire from before mRNA vaccination with the repertoire from after. Overall results and qualifications from the work: Among convalescent patients, a median roughly 84% of the SARS-CoV-2-reactive clones seen after vaccination appeared only after vaccination, which suggests priming specific to the vaccine. Only a relatively small number of convalescent patients were included in the study, and early timepoints following natural infection were not analyzed. In convalescent patients, nearly all vaccine-specific clones (304 of 307) were found to be mono-reactive for SARS-CoV-2 spike rather than cross-reactive with common cold coronaviruses. The median number of SARS-CoV-2-reactive clonotypes rose from about 23 after infection to a few dozen after vaccination, but the change was not significant.

The convalescent patients' positive SARS-CoV-2 PCR tests fell between March and December 2020, which was before the Alpha, Beta and Delta variants emerged in the United States. Ficoll-Paque Plus gradient centrifugation was used to isolate PBMCs from whole blood, and the isolated PBMCs were then either used fresh or cryopreserved at -140C. Libraries were constructed by PCR. Data came from an Illumina iSeq 100. The study's own analysis went as follows. Non-productive sequences were filtered out, and CDR3s that did not start with C, did not end with F or W, or were shorter than 7 amino acids were discarded. Similarity between CDR3 sequences was evaluated in R version 3.6.1 using Levenshtein distances (stringdist) and unrooted phylogenetic trees (ape). The public sequencing data were trimmed at Q25 with fastp and processed into clonotypes with MiXCR by TCRdb, which kept only in-frame beta chains. A single entry per CDR3 protein holds the most common genes and DNA from its merged rows. For this entry, the V and J calls and clone size follow TCRdb and not the study's own pipeline. This sample lists 25,000 or so distinct CDR3 sequences; 51% were detected once. The ten largest make up roughly 1% of the sample.

This TCR was sampled from a human donor who had recovered from COVID-19. Recombination linked TRBV7-3 to TRBJ2-1, and TRBD1 aligns with 8 junction nucleotides. This sample comprised CD4+ T cells from blood, obtained before SARS-CoV-2 vaccination. The nucleotide sequence is TGTGCCAGCAGCCTTCATCCCGGGACAGGATTGAGTGGTTTGGGCAATGAGCAGTTCTTC. This encodes CASSLHPGTGLSGLGNEQFF.